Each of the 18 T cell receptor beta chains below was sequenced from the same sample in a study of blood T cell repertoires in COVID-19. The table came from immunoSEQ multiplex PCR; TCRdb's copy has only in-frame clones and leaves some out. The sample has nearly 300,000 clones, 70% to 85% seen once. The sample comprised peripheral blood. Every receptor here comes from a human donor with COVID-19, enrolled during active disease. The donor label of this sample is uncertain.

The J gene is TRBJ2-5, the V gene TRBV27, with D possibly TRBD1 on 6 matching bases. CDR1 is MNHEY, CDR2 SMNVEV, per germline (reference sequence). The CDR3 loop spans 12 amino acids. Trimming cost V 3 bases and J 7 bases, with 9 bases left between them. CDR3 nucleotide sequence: TGTGCCAGCAGTTTCATCAGGGGGACCCAGTACTTC. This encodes CASSFIRGTQYF.

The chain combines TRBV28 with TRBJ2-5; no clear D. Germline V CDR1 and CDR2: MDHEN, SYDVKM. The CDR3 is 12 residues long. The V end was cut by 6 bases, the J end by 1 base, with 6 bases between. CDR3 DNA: TGTGCCAGCAGGGAGCGCCAAGAGACCCAGTACTTC. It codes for CASRERQETQYF.

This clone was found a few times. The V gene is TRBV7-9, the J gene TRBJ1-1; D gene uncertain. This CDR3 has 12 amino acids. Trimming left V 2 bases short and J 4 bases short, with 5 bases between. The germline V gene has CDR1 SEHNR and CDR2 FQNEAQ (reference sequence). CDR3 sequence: CASSLSGTEAFF. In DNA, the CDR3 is TGTGCCAGCAGCTTATCCGGCACTGAAGCTTTCTTT.

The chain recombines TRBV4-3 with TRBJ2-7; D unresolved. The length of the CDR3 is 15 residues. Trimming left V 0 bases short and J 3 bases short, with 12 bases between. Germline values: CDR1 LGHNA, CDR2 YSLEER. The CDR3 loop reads CASSQDDRRVYEQYF. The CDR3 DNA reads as TGCGCCAGCAGCCAAGATGACCGCCGGGTCTACGAGCAGTACTTC.

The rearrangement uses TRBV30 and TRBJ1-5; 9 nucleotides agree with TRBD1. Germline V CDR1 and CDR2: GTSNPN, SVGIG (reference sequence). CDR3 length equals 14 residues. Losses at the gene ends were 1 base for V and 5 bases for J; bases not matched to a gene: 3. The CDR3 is CAWSEDRGYQPQHF. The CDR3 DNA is TGTGCCTGGAGTGAGGACAGGGGCTATCAGCCCCAGCATTTT.

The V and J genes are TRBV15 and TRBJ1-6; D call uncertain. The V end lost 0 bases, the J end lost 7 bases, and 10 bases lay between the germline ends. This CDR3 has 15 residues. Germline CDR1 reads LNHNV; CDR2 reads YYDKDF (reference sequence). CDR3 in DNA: TGTGCCACCAGCAGAGATACGGGGTACAATTCACCCCTCCACTTT. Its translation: CATSRDTGYNSPLHF.

The CDR3 reads CATSDGQLRNNEQFF. Here the CDR3 DNA reads TGTGCCACCAGTGACGGACAGCTGAGAAACAATGAGCAGTTCTTC. The chain is built from TRBV24-1 and TRBJ2-1; D may be TRBD1 (6 bases). The CDR3 length is 15 residues. CDR1 is KGHDR and CDR2 is SFDVKD in the germline V gene. V gave up 4 bases and J gave up 5 bases, with 14 bases separating them.

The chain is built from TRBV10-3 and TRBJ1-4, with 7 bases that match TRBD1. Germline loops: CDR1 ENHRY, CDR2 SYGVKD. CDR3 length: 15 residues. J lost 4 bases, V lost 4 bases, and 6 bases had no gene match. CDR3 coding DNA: TGTGCCATCAGTGGGGGGACAGATGATAATGAAAAACTGTTTTTT. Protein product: CAISGGTDDNEKLFF.

The CDR3 reads CASSQEIATDTGELFF. For the CDR3, the DNA is TGTGCCAGCAGCCAAGAAATTGCGACTGACACCGGGGAGCTGTTTTTT. This chain connects TRBV4-2 to TRBJ2-2; no firm D call. The germline V and J ends were trimmed by 0 bases and 3 bases, with 11 bases remaining between them. The V gene's germline CDR1 is LGHNA and CDR2 YNFKEQ. This CDR3 comprises 16 residues.

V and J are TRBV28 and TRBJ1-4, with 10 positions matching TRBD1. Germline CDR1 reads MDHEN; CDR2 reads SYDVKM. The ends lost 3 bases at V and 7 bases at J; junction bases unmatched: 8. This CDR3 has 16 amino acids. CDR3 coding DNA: TGTGCCAGCAGTTTCCCTCGGACAGGGGGAGGTGAAAAACTGTTTTTT. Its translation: CASSFPRTGGGEKLFF.

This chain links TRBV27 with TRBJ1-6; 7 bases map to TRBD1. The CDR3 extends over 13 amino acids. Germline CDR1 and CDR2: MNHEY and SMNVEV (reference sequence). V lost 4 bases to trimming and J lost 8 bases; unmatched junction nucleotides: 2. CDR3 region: CASSWDRDSPLHF. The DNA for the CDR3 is TGTGCCAGCAGTTGGGACAGAGATTCACCCCTCCACTTT.

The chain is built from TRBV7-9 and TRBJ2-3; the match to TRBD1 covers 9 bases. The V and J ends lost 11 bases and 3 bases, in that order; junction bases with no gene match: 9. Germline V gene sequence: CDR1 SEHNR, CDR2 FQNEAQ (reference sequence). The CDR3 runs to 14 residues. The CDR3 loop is CAGDTGGRTDTQYF. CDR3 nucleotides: TGTGCCGGCGACACAGGGGGCAGAACAGATACGCAGTATTTT.

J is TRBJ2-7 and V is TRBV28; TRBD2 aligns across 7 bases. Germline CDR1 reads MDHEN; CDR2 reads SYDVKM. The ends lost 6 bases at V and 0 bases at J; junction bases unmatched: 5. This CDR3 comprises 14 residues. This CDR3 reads CASRASGGSYEQYF. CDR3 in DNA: TGTGCCAGCAGGGCCTCGGGAGGCTCCTACGAGCAGTACTTC. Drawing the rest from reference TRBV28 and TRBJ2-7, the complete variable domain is DVKVTQSSRYLVKRTGEKVFLECVQDMDHENMFWYRQDPGLGLRLIYFSYDVKMKEKGDIPEGYSVSREKKERFSLILESASTNQTSMYLCASRASGGSYEQYFGPGTRLTVT.

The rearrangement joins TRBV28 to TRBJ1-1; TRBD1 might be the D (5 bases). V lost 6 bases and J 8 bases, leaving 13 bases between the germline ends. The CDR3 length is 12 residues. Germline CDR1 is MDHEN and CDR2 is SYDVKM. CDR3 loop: CASSQSRGEAFF. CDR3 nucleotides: TGTGCCAGCAGCCAAAGTAGGGGCGAAGCTTTCTTT.

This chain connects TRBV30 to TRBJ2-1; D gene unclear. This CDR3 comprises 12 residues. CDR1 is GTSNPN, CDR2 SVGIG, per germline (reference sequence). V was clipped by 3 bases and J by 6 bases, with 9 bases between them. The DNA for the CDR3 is TGTGCCTGGAGCGCCCGAGGCAATGAGCAGTTCTTC. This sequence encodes CAWSARGNEQFF.

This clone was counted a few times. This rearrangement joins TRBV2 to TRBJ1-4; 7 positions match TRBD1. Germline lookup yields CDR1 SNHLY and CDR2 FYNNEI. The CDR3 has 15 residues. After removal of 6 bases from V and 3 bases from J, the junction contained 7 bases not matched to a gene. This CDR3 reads CASRTGQVSNEKLFF. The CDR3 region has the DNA TGTGCCAGCAGGACAGGACAGGTTTCTAATGAAAAACTGTTTTTT. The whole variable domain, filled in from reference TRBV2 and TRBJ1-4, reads EPEVTQTPSHQVTQMGQEVILRCVPISNHLYFYWYRQILGQKVEFLVSFYNNEISEKSEIFDDQFSVERPDGSNFTLKIRSTKLEDSAMYFCASRTGQVSNEKLFFGSGTQLSVL.

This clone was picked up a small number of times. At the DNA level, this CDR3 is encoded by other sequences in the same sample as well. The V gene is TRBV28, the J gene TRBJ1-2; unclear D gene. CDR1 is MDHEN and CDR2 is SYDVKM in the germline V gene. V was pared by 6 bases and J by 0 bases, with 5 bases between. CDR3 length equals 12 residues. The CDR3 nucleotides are TGTGCCAGCAGGGGCGCTAACTATGGCTACACCTTC. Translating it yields CASRGANYGYTF.

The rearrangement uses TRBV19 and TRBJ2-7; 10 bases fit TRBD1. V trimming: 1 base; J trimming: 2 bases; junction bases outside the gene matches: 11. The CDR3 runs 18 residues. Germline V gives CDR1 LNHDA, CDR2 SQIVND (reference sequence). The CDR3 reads CASSIGRVGDRGTYEQYF. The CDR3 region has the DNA TGTGCCAGTAGTATAGGGCGTGTTGGGGACAGGGGAACCTACGAGCAGTACTTC. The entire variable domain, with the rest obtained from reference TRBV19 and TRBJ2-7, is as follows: DGGITQSPKYLFRKEGQNVTLSCEQNLNHDAMYWYRQDPGQGLRLIYYSQIVNDFQKGDIAEGYSVSREKKESFPLTVTSAQKNPTAFYLCASSIGRVGDRGTYEQYFGPGTRLTVT.